Listed below are T cell receptor beta chains from one sample, sequenced in a study of shared clonotypes between healthy human individuals. Profiled with immunoSEQ multiplex PCR; TCRdb holds only in-frame clones, not every one. In the table there are some 800,000 clones, approximately 92% of which are singletons. Sample: naive CD8+ T cells sorted from blood. These receptors were taken from a man aged 25 to 45 in good health. Each CDR3 is given with its conserved first and last residue.

v_call	j_call	cdr3_aa
TRBV19	TRBJ2-2	CASSPDRGLVGELFF
TRBV28	TRBJ1-5	CASSFRAASNQPQHF
TRBV7-9	TRBJ2-3	CASSKSTDTQYF
TRBV10-1	TRBJ2-5	CASSESLTGTQYF
TRBV4-3	TRBJ2-2	CASSQVWTSPTNTGELFF
TRBV28	TRBJ1-1	CASSHGGGTEAFF
TRBV6-5	TRBJ2-3	CASSYRLAGGTDTQYF
TRBV28	TRBJ1-2	CASSLYKENYGYTF
TRBV5-4	TRBJ2-3	CASSFDSLTDTQYF
TRBV30	TRBJ1-2	CAWGWRGRESTF
TRBV7-6	TRBJ2-5	CASGPEKWGSWETQYF
TRBV9	TRBJ2-3	CASSVRGDTQYF
TRBV25-1	TRBJ2-3	CASSESVAATIVEDTQYF
TRBV27	TRBJ2-2	CASSFRGAGELFF
TRBV11-2	TRBJ2-1	CASSSSGLSYNEQFF
TRBV5-6	TRBJ2-7	CASSLRQGVDGEQYF
TRBV11-2	TRBJ2-7	CASSLGRTYEQYF
TRBV14	TRBJ2-7	CASSQGPGGEFPYEQYF
TRBV7-9	TRBJ2-7	CASSISSLAGVYEQYF
TRBV4-3	TRBJ2-1	CASSQMTSGRPPYNEQFF
TRBV9	TRBJ2-1	CASSTNFEQFF
TRBV7-6	TRBJ2-7	CASSPTSGSSHEQYF
TRBV13	TRBJ2-1	CASSSIRDALFNEQFF
TRBV6-5	TRBJ2-7	CASSRRLAASYEQYF
TRBV27	TRBJ2-1	CASTPLGGTTLNEQFF
TRBV30	TRBJ2-3	CAWSAPIGLAGTDTQYF
TRBV6-6	TRBJ1-1	CASSYGHAGTEAFF
TRBV9	TRBJ2-5	CASSVYGDGAETQYF
TRBV19	TRBJ2-1	CASRDSGEQFF
TRBV11-2	TRBJ2-7	CASSQAGNRYEQYF
TRBV6-1	TRBJ2-7	CASSEGQFDTYEQYF
TRBV19	TRBJ1-5	CASKTTGTGNQPQHF
TRBV27	TRBJ2-3	CASGPHQGSDTQYF
TRBV27	TRBJ2-1	CASSLLGQGVINEQFF
TRBV13	TRBJ2-1	CASSLGLADPLHEQFF
TRBV19	TRBJ2-1	CASSIDWTDEQFF
TRBV29-1	TRBJ2-7	CSVAPDGVYEQYF
TRBV28	TRBJ2-7	CASSPEGSYEQYF
TRBV27	TRBJ2-2	CASSSRENTGELFF
TRBV7-9	TRBJ2-1	CASSLNPGLHNEQFF